The T cell receptor beta chain described here comes from a study of T cell responses to AZD1222 COVID-19 vaccine. Study context: Second-dose intervals near 4 or 12 weeks were combined. Findings of the study overall: Spike-spanning, vaccine-associated CD4 TCRs were dominant at 160-218 and 743-854. There were repertoire samples only from the period after the peak T cell response. Only five or six AZD1222 recipients were seropositive at baseline.

This table comes from immunoSEQ multiplex PCR, and its TCRdb copy is limited to in-frame clones, with some not included. The sample shows 70,000 to 85,000 clones, about 82% of them seen only once. The J segment lost 8 bases and the V segment lost 2 bases, leaving 6 bases of the junction unmatched. This CDR3 contains 14 residues. Germline values: CDR1 SGHRS, CDR2 YFSETQ. Notes on this clone: Its specificity is not known.

The specimen was peripheral blood, collected on day 0 of AZD1222 vaccination. The chain is built from TRBV5-1 and TRBJ2-1; TRBD2 agrees at 8 bases. The TCR originated in an adult in good health. As DNA, the CDR3 is TGCGCCAGCAGCTTCGGCGGGGGGACGGATGAGCAGTTCTTC. Amino acid sequence: CASSFGGGTDEQFF. Full variable domain (remainder filled in from reference TRBV5-1 and TRBJ2-1): KAGVTQTPRYLIKTRGQQVTLSCSPISGHRSVSWYQQTPGQGLQFLFEYFSETQRNKGNFPGRFSGRQFSNSRSEMNVSTLELGDSALYLCASSFGGGTDEQFFGPGTRLTVL.